Listed here are 20 T cell receptor beta chains from one sample, sequenced in a study of T cell responses to AZD1222 COVID-19 vaccine. Profiling relied on immunoSEQ multiplex PCR, and the TCRdb table lists in-frame clones only, not all of them. The sample lists about 100,000 clones, approximately 90% seen once, with around 3% in the top ten. This specimen consisted of peripheral blood, obtained on day 0 of AZD1222 vaccination. All receptors derive from an adult in good health.

J is TRBJ1-1 and V is TRBV6-5; D might be TRBD1 (6 bases). The V gene lost 6 bases and the J gene lost 4 bases, with 18 bases spanning the gap. The CDR3 is 15 amino acids. CDR1 is MNHEY, CDR2 SVGAGI, per germline. The CDR3 here is CASRPQGLGSTEAFF. The DNA for the CDR3 is TGTGCCAGCAGGCCACAGGGTCTTGGAAGCACTGAAGCTTTCTTT.

The rearrangement joins TRBV7-6 to TRBJ2-2, with unresolved D. CDR1 and CDR2 from the germline V gene are SGHVS and FNYEAQ. The CDR3 loop spans 16 amino acids. The V and J ends lost 5 bases and 4 bases respectively, with 17 bases between them. The CDR3 region has the DNA TGTGCCAGCAGCCTTACCGCCCTGAGAAGCACCGGGGAGCTGTTTTTT. Its protein product is CASSLTALRSTGELFF.

This rearrangement joins TRBV28 to TRBJ2-3, with D uncertain. Germline values: CDR1 MDHEN, CDR2 SYDVKM. V gave up 4 bases and J gave up 3 bases, with 11 bases separating them. This CDR3 comprises 14 residues. The CDR3: CASSSVPATDTQYF. The CDR3, as DNA: TGTGCCAGCAGTTCCGTCCCGGCAACAGATACGCAGTATTTT.

The chain combines TRBV19 with TRBJ2-7; 10 bases fit TRBD1. Germline V gives CDR1 LNHDA, CDR2 SQIVND (reference sequence). This CDR3 spans 14 amino acids. V was pared by 5 bases and J by 3 bases, with 4 bases of the junction left unmatched. Here the CDR3 DNA reads TGTGCCAGTAGTCCGGGACAGGGGATCTACGAGCAGTACTTC. Protein: CASSPGQGIYEQYF.

This clone was counted a few times. The rearrangement uses TRBV21-1 and TRBJ1-6. TRBV21-1 represents a pseudogene. This CDR3 has 16 amino acids. The CDR3 spells CASSRTPGLNNSPLHF. In nucleotides, the CDR3 is TGTGCCAGCAGCAGAACCCCGGGACTGAATAATTCACCCCTCCACTTT.

This chain links TRBV5-1 with TRBJ2-7; 10 bases fit TRBD2. Trimming at V came to 0 bases and at J to 5 bases, leaving 11 bases not matched to a gene. The CDR3 loop spans 17 amino acids. Per the germline V gene, CDR1 is SGHRS and CDR2 is YFSETQ. The chain's CDR3 is CASSLEVSGRARNEQYF. The CDR3 DNA reads TGCGCCAGCAGCTTGGAAGTAAGCGGGAGGGCCAGGAACGAGCAGTACTTC.

This clone was seen only once. Here the CDR3 reads CASSRRTGPYNEQFF. The CDR3 DNA reads TGTGCCAGCTCACGCAGGACAGGGCCCTACAATGAGCAGTTCTTC. This chain joins TRBV18 and TRBJ2-1; 8 positions match TRBD1. With V trimmed by 4 bases and J by 2 bases, 4 bases remained unmatched. The germline gives CDR1 KGHSH, CDR2 LQKENI. CDR3 length: 15 residues. The full variable domain, rest sourced from reference TRBV18 and TRBJ2-1, is NAGVMQNPRHLVRRRGQEARLRCSPMKGHSHVYWYRQLPEEGLKFMVYLQKENIIDESGMPKERFSAEFPKEGPSILRIQQVVRGDSAAYFCASSRRTGPYNEQFFGPGTRLTVL.

In this sample, this clone turned up once. This chain connects TRBV6-5 to TRBJ1-5, with a tentative D call TRBD1 (6 bases). The CDR3 consists of 15 residues. Per the germline V gene, CDR1 is MNHEY and CDR2 is SVGAGI. V lost 6 bases to trimming and J lost 4 bases, with 16 bases between them. This CDR3 is CASRGAGQLNQPQHF. CDR3 in DNA: TGTGCCAGCAGGGGGGCTGGACAGTTGAATCAGCCCCAGCATTTT.

The V call is TRBV5-1, the J call TRBJ2-2; tentatively, D is TRBD1 (5 bases). The CDR3 covers 15 residues. Germline CDR1 and CDR2: SGHRS and YFSETQ. The V gene lost 1 base and the J gene lost 1 base, with 8 bases spanning the gap. The CDR3 DNA reads TGCGCCAGCAGCTTGATAGGACAGAACACCGGGGAGCTGTTTTTT. Translating it yields CASSLIGQNTGELFF.

This chain joins TRBV25-1 and TRBJ2-1, with 9 bases fitting TRBD2. The ends lost 2 bases at V and 8 bases at J; junction bases unmatched: 10. CDR3 size: 16 residues. Germline assignment: CDR1 MGHDK and CDR2 SYGVNS. CDR3 in amino acids: CASSEGRASGTDEQFF. The CDR3 nucleotides read TGTGCCAGCAGTGAAGGTAGGGCTAGCGGGACGGATGAGCAGTTCTTC.

The CDR3 region has the DNA TGTGCCACCAGTGATTTTCCCCCTTTCTCCCGACGGTTCTACGAGCAGTACTTC. Translating gives CATSDFPPFSRRFYEQYF. The chain is built from TRBV24-1 and TRBJ2-7; D ambiguous. The CDR3 runs 18 residues. CDR1 KGHDR and CDR2 SFDVKD come from the germline V gene. V lost 1 base to trimming and J lost 3 bases, with 21 bases between them.

V and J are TRBV6-2 or TRBV6-3 and TRBJ1-1, with no clear D. This CDR3 has 12 residues. Trimming cost V 2 bases and J 6 bases, with 7 bases left between them. CDR1 and CDR2 from the germline V gene are MNHEY and SVGEGT. The CDR3 is CASSYTGAEAFF. The CDR3 nucleotides are TGTGCCAGCAGTTACACGGGTGCTGAAGCTTTCTTT.

V usage is TRBV30 and J usage is TRBJ1-2; D not certain. V was cut by 3 bases and J by 13 bases, with 15 bases left in between. This CDR3 is built from 11 residues. CDR1 GTSNPN and CDR2 SVGIG come from the germline V gene (reference sequence). In DNA form, the CDR3 reads TGTGCCTGGAGGGCCTCGACGCGGGGCACCTTC. Amino acids: CAWRASTRGTF.

V gene TRBV28 combines with J gene TRBJ2-5, with unresolved D. CDR3 length: 11 amino acids. Germline lookup yields CDR1 MDHEN and CDR2 SYDVKM. Trimming cost V 2 bases and J 7 bases, with 5 bases left between them. The CDR3, as DNA: TGTGCCAGCAGTTTAATTGGGACCCAGTACTTC. It encodes CASSLIGTQYF.

J is TRBJ1-2 and V is TRBV10-3; 7 nucleotides agree with TRBD1. This CDR3 region has 16 residues. Germline loops: CDR1 ENHRY, CDR2 SYGVKD. Trimming at V came to 0 bases and at J to 5 bases, leaving 9 bases not matched to a gene. Written as DNA, the CDR3 is TGTGCCATCAGTGAGTCAGAGAGGGGGCTTGATTATGGCTACACCTTC. Its translation: CAISESERGLDYGYTF.

The chain links TRBV18 to TRBJ2-4; TRBD1 aligns across 9 bases. Losses at the gene ends were 6 bases for V and 16 bases for J; bases not matched to a gene: 10. Germline V gene data show CDR1 as KGHSH and CDR2 as LQKENI. CDR3 length: 12 amino acids. The CDR3 DNA is TGTGCCAGCTCCCGGGACAGGGATGCCCGCTACTTC. This sequence encodes CASSRDRDARYF.

This chain links TRBV7-2 with TRBJ2-3, with 10 nucleotides matching TRBD2. Per the germline V gene, CDR1 is SGHTA and CDR2 is FQGNSA. This CDR3 is 17 amino acids long. With V trimmed by 2 bases and J by 6 bases, 11 bases remained unmatched. CDR3 amino acids: CASSLMGTSVPPDTQYF. Here the CDR3 DNA reads TGTGCCAGCAGCTTAATGGGGACTAGCGTTCCTCCCGATACGCAGTATTTT.

The chain carries TRBV5-5 and TRBJ1-5; D is unresolved. The CDR3 is 15 amino acids. Trimming took off 0 bases at V and 3 bases at J, with 10 bases between the two ends. In germline, CDR1 is SGHKS, CDR2 YYEKEE (reference sequence). CDR3 DNA: TGTGCCAGCAGCTTGGCCCTTTCTGACAATCAGCCCCAGCATTTT. Protein: CASSLALSDNQPQHF.

This chain links TRBV18 with TRBJ1-2; TRBD1 agrees at 9 bases. Per the germline V gene, CDR1 is KGHSH and CDR2 is LQKENI. There are 14 residues in the CDR3. Trimming cost V 3 bases and J 6 bases; bases outside gene matches: 5. The CDR3 loop reads CASSPGQGADGYTF. CDR3 nucleotides: TGTGCCAGCTCACCGGGACAGGGCGCCGATGGCTACACCTTC.

The rearrangement links TRBV6-5 to TRBJ2-5; 8 bases are shared with TRBD2. V lost 5 bases to trimming and J lost 5 bases; unmatched junction nucleotides: 10. CDR1 and CDR2 from the germline V gene are MNHEY and SVGAGI. The CDR3 runs 15 residues. The chain's CDR3 is CASSHPGGVWETQYF. The DNA of the CDR3 is TGTGCCAGCAGTCATCCCGGGGGGGTATGGGAGACCCAGTACTTC.